Following are 14 T cell receptor beta chains from one sample sequenced in a study of T cell repertoires in cytomegalovirus infection. TCRdb redid the calling of the reads with MiXCR, one entry per CDR3 protein. Of 150,000 to 200,000 distinct CDR3 sequences listed, roughly 20% are singletons. Sample: PBMCs. The receptors derive from a human donor in good health (CMV status not recorded). Some clones in this sample may be carry-over from other donors' samples.

This clonotype was detected only a few times. The V gene is TRBV12-3 or TRBV12-4, the J gene TRBJ2-1; TRBD1 is a possible D gene (7 bases). Trimming removed 6 bases at V and 15 bases at J, with 15 bases between. The CDR3 length is 11 residues. The CDR3 region is CASRGGTVTFF. The CDR3, as DNA: TGTGCCAGCAGGGGCGGGACAGTGACGTTCTTC.

The CDR3 sequence is CASRQPGQGSYGYTF. The CDR3 DNA reads as TGTGCCAGCCGCCAACCGGGACAGGGCTCATATGGCTACACCTTC. This chain uses TRBV11-2 with TRBJ1-2; 9 positions match TRBD1. The CDR3 runs 15 residues. Germline V gene data show CDR1 as SGHAT and CDR2 as FQNNGV. V lost 8 bases, J lost 5 bases, and 12 bases stayed unmatched.

The chain recombines TRBV6-6 with TRBJ2-7; 8 bases fit TRBD1. V was pared by 2 bases and J by 5 bases, with 14 bases of the junction left unmatched. This CDR3 region has 17 residues. Germline loops: CDR1 MNHNY, CDR2 SVGAGI (reference sequence). The CDR3 nucleotides are TGTGCCAGCAGTTACCAAGCTACAGGGGGATCGAACCACGAGCAGTACTTC. This sequence encodes CASSYQATGGSNHEQYF.

This clonotype came up many times. This chain uses TRBV7-9 with TRBJ2-7; 16 positions match TRBD2. Germline lookup yields CDR1 SEHNR and CDR2 FQNEAQ (reference sequence). This CDR3 has 17 residues. With V trimmed by 5 bases and J by 5 bases, 9 bases remained unmatched. The CDR3 nucleotides read TGTGCCAGCAGCGCCGGGACTAGCGGGAGGGTATGGAACGAGCAGTACTTC. Amino acid sequence: CASSAGTSGRVWNEQYF.

This clonotype was counted between two and nine times. The chain is built from TRBV2 and TRBJ1-2; TRBD1 matches 9 bases. The CDR3 is made up of 14 amino acids. CDR1 is SNHLY, CDR2 FYNNEI, per germline. The ends lost 2 bases at V and 7 bases at J; junction bases unmatched: 5. CDR3: CASSETGQGTGYTF. CDR3 nucleotide sequence: TGTGCCAGCAGTGAAACAGGACAGGGGACTGGCTACACCTTC.

The J gene is TRBJ1-5, the V gene TRBV12-3 or TRBV12-4, with a tentative D call TRBD1 (6 bases). This CDR3 is built from 13 residues. V lost 8 bases and J lost 2, with 10 bases in between. The CDR3 spells CASRAGGNQPQHF. DNA of the CDR3: TGTGCCAGCCGGGCAGGGGGCAATCAGCCCCAGCATTTT.

The rearrangement links TRBV14 to TRBJ2-1; no reliable D call. The CDR3 is 13 residues long. V was clipped by 3 bases and J by 9 bases, with 12 bases between them. Germline-derived CDR1 and CDR2 are SGHDN and FVKESK. CDR3 region: CASSQARTPEQFF. The CDR3 DNA reads as TGTGCCAGCAGCCAGGCAAGAACCCCTGAGCAGTTCTTC.

This clonotype was detected only a few times. V is TRBV20-1 and J is TRBJ1-5, with D possibly TRBD1 on 6 matching bases. Germline V CDR1 and CDR2: DFQATT, SNEGSKA (reference sequence). The CDR3 consists of 14 residues. With 6 bases removed from V and 1 base from J, the gap between germline ends came to 13 bases. CDR3 DNA: TGCAGTGCGAGTACAGGGCGGAGCAATCAGCCCCAGCATTTT. It translates to CSASTGRSNQPQHF.

The chain recombines TRBV18 with TRBJ2-7; D not certain. Trimming pared 4 bases from V and 4 bases from J, leaving 17 bases between. Germline V gives CDR1 KGHSH, CDR2 LQKENI. CDR3 length: 15 amino acids. The CDR3 DNA is TGTGCCAGCTCACTAGAAGGTGGGCAGACGTACGAGCAGTACTTC. Translating it yields CASSLEGGQTYEQYF.

This clonotype was recorded at least ten times. V gene TRBV6-6 combines with J gene TRBJ2-1, with D unresolved. Trimming shortened V by 0 bases and J by 9 bases, and 15 bases separated the two germline ends. In germline, CDR1 is MNHNY, CDR2 SVGAGI (reference sequence). The CDR3 has 15 amino acids. Here the CDR3 reads CASSYSIIEYLEQFF. The CDR3 DNA reads as TGTGCCAGCAGTTACTCGATTATAGAGTACCTTGAGCAGTTCTTC.

This clonotype was found many times. The V and J genes are TRBV7-2 and TRBJ1-6, with unresolved D. Per the germline V gene, CDR1 is SGHTA and CDR2 is FQGNSA. This CDR3 is 12 amino acids long. Trimming removed 4 bases from V and 10 bases from J, with 8 bases in between. CDR3 region: CASSSVVSPLHF. The DNA of the CDR3 is TGTGCCAGCAGCTCTGTAGTCTCACCCCTCCACTTT.

The J gene is TRBJ1-4, the V gene TRBV28; D is ambiguous. V lost 6 bases and J lost 8, with 7 bases in between. Looked up from germline, CDR1 is MDHEN and CDR2 is SYDVKM. This CDR3 is built from 11 residues. DNA of the CDR3: TGTGCCAGCAGACTGCGGGAAAAACTGTTTTTT. This encodes CASRLREKLFF.

This clonotype was found many times. The CDR3 spells CASSLERDVAYEQYF. CDR3 DNA sequence: TGTGCCAGCAGCTTAGAGCGGGACGTCGCCTACGAGCAGTACTTC. The chain carries TRBV7-8 and TRBJ2-7; 7 bases agree with TRBD2. Trimming at V came to 1 base and at J to 2 bases, leaving 5 bases not matched to a gene. Germline values: CDR1 SGHVS, CDR2 FQNEAQ. CDR3 size: 15 residues.

This clonotype was counted between two and nine times. This chain links TRBV7-2 with TRBJ1-5; the D is unclear. V was cut by 0 bases and J by 4 bases, with 4 bases left in between. Germline V CDR1 and CDR2: SGHTA, FQGNSA. CDR3 length: 13 residues. Here the CDR3 reads CASSLAMNQPQHF. CDR3 DNA sequence: TGTGCCAGCAGCTTAGCCATGAATCAGCCCCAGCATTTT.